This T cell receptor (beta chain) is drawn from a study of cytomegalovirus exposure and HLA in healthy donors. The study, taken as a whole, reports: Subsequent analysis revealed that first-cohort TCR clusters tended to co-occur in the 130 or so validation repertoires. A list of around 160 TCR beta chains associated with cytomegalovirus was given.

Profiled with immunoSEQ multiplex PCR; TCRdb holds only in-frame clones, not every one. The top ten hold roughly 5.8% of the sample, which has about 170,000 clones, less than 90% seen once. Trimming took 9 bases from V and 3 from J, leaving 15 bases between them. CDR1 is LNHDA, CDR2 SQIVND, per germline (reference sequence). This CDR3 is 13 amino acids long. A note on this clone: Antigen specificity is unknown.

The sequenced sample was PBMCs. This chain uses TRBV19 with TRBJ2-7; D possibly corresponds to TRBD2 (6 bases). This clonotype was sampled from a woman in her twenties or thirties in good health and CMV-seronegative. CDR3 amino acids: CASGLGGFYEQYF. In nucleotides, the CDR3 is TGTGCCAGCGGGTTGGGGGGTTTCTACGAGCAGTACTTC.